A single sample is the source of the 10 T cell receptor beta chains below, sequenced in a study of blood T cell repertoires in COVID-19 (dated by TCRdb to the early 2020s). Preparation of the library involved the immunoSEQ multiplex PCR assay. TCRdb stores this immuneACCESS table with in-frame sequences only. Part of the clones is absent; in the studies checked, under half of the shortfall reflects unresolved V genes, and no reason is known for the rest. Within this sample are roughly 63,000 clones, with 74% of them counted one time only. The ten most abundant clones make up approximately 28% of the sample. The sample consisted of peripheral blood. The receptor set was obtained from an elderly woman with acute or convalescent COVID-19.

This clone was counted a few times. V is TRBV4-1 and J is TRBJ2-3; 7 nucleotides line up with TRBD2. The J segment lost 2 bases and the V segment lost 3 bases, leaving 8 bases of the junction unmatched. The CDR3 covers 16 residues. In germline, CDR1 is MGHRA, CDR2 YSYEKL. CDR3 in amino acids: CASSQALARTTDTQYF. CDR3 DNA: TGCGCCAGCAGCCAGGCACTAGCGAGAACCACAGATACGCAGTATTTT.

V usage is TRBV6-2 or TRBV6-3 and J usage is TRBJ2-2; D gene unclear. The CDR3 is made up of 14 amino acids. V lost 5 bases and J 7 bases, leaving 14 bases between the germline ends. Germline-derived CDR1 and CDR2 are MNHEY and SVGEGT. CDR3 DNA sequence: TGTGCCAGCAGTCTCTCACTATTTAACGGGGAGCTGTTTTTT. It is translated as CASSLSLFNGELFF.

The V and J genes are TRBV19 and TRBJ1-6; the D gene is possibly TRBD1 (6 bases). CDR3 length: 14 residues. V was pared by 3 bases and J by 6 bases, with 9 bases between. Germline CDR1 and CDR2: LNHDA and SQIVND (reference sequence). CDR3 amino acids: CASSMGAGNSPLHF. Here the CDR3 DNA reads TGTGCCAGTAGTATGGGGGCTGGTAATTCACCCCTCCACTTT.

This chain joins TRBV5-1 and TRBJ2-5, with 7 bases identical to TRBD1. V lost 0 bases and J lost 5; bases outside the gene matches: 7. Germline V CDR1 and CDR2: SGHRS, YFSETQ. This CDR3 is built from 15 residues. CDR3 loop: CASSLDYRGRETQYF. CDR3 sequence (DNA): TGCGCCAGCAGCTTGGACTACAGGGGACGGGAGACCCAGTACTTC.

The chain recombines TRBV6-2 or TRBV6-3 with TRBJ2-1; 11 positions match TRBD2. Trimming removed 2 bases from V and 7 bases from J; junction bases left unmatched: 10. The CDR3 consists of 17 residues. CDR1 is MNHEY, CDR2 SVGEGT, per germline. CDR3 sequence reads: CASSYELAGGVDNEQFF. The CDR3 coding sequence is TGTGCCAGCAGTTACGAGCTAGCGGGAGGCGTTGATAATGAGCAGTTCTTC.

This clone occurred a few times. The chain combines TRBV7-2 with TRBJ2-2, with 7 bases matching TRBD2. The CDR3 has 15 residues. Trimming took 1 base from V and 5 from J; bases not matched to a gene: 4. CDR1 is SGHTA, CDR2 FQGNSA, per germline. The DNA for the CDR3 is TGTGCCAGCAGCTTAGACCCGGGAGGTACCGGGGAGCTGTTTTTT. This sequence encodes CASSLDPGGTGELFF. Full variable domain (rest looked up from reference TRBV7-2 and TRBJ2-2): GAGVSQSPSNKVTEKGKDVELRCDPISGHTALYWYRQSLGQGLEFLIYFQGNSAPDKSGLPSDRFSAERTGGSVSTLTIQRTQQEDSAVYLCASSLDPGGTGELFFGEGSRLTVL.

The genes are TRBV9 and TRBJ2-7, with D perhaps TRBD2 (7 bases). This CDR3 spans 16 amino acids. Germline CDR1 is SGDLS and CDR2 is YYNGEE. V lost 4 bases and J 5 bases, leaving 22 bases between the germline ends. The CDR3 DNA reads as TGTGCCAGCAGCCCGTGGGGGAGGGGGACTACCGACGAGCAGTACTTC. Protein: CASSPWGRGTTDEQYF.

This chain connects TRBV14 to TRBJ2-4; D may be TRBD2 (5 bases). Per the germline V gene, CDR1 is SGHDN and CDR2 is FVKESK. This CDR3 is built from 17 residues. The V gene lost 1 base and the J gene lost 0 bases, with 13 bases spanning the gap. The chain's CDR3 is CASSQGGLRLAKNIQYF. Written as DNA, the CDR3 is TGTGCCAGCAGCCAAGGAGGGCTGCGGCTAGCCAAAAACATTCAGTACTTC.

The chain carries TRBV27 and TRBJ2-3; the D is unclear. Germline V gene sequence: CDR1 MNHEY, CDR2 SMNVEV (reference sequence). The CDR3 length is 14 residues. Trimming left V 6 bases short and J 0 bases short, with 10 bases between. The DNA for the CDR3 is TGTGCCAGCAGATCGACCGGGAGCACAGATACGCAGTATTTT. Amino acid sequence: CASRSTGSTDTQYF.

The count of this clone is one. The rearrangement joins TRBV7-9 to TRBJ2-5; 11 bases match TRBD2. The J segment lost 7 bases and the V segment lost 4 bases, leaving 11 bases of the junction unmatched. CDR1 is SEHNR and CDR2 is FQNEAQ in the germline V gene (reference sequence). This CDR3 region has 16 residues. CDR3 region: CASSSGTSGSRATQYF. CDR3 coding DNA: TGTGCCAGCAGCTCAGGGACTAGCGGTTCACGGGCGACCCAGTACTTC.